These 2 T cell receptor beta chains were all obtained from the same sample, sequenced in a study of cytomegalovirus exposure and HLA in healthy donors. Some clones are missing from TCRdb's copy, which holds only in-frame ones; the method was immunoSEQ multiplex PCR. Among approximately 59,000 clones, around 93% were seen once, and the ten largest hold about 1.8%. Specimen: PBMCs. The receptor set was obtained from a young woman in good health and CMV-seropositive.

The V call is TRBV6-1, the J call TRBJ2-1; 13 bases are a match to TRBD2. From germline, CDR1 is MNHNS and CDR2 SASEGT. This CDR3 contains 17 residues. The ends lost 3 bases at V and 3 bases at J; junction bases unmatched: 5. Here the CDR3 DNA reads TGTGCCAGCAGTGAGAGACTAGCGGGGGGTCTCTACAATGAGCAGTTCTTC. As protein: CASSERLAGGLYNEQFF.

The DNA for the CDR3 is TGTGCCAGCAGCCCCCGGACAAGCAGCACAGATACGCAGTATTTT. It specifies CASSPRTSSTDTQYF. The rearrangement uses TRBV9 and TRBJ2-3; a possible D gene is TRBD1 (5 bases). The V end lost 4 bases, the J end lost 0 bases, and 12 bases lay between the germline ends. Germline V gene sequence: CDR1 SGDLS, CDR2 YYNGEE. CDR3 length: 15 residues.